Following are 30 T cell receptor beta chains from one sample sequenced in a study of blood T cell repertoires in COVID-19. Some clones are missing from TCRdb's copy, which holds only in-frame ones; the method was immunoSEQ multiplex PCR. The table lists approximately 240,000 clones, approximately 83% of them singletons. Sequences were obtained from PBMCs or T cells enriched from blood (not recorded which). The origin of the receptors is a woman aged 40 to 50 with acute COVID-19.

The chain links TRBV5-1 to TRBJ2-1, with D perhaps matching TRBD1 (8 bases). This CDR3 contains 14 residues. Germline V lookup: CDR1 SGHRS, CDR2 YFSETQ. The ends were cut back, 3 bases at V and 7 bases at J, with 14 bases in the middle. The CDR3 loop reads CASSSLQGGNEQFF. The CDR3 nucleotides read TGCGCCAGCAGCTCTCTACAGGGGGGGAATGAGCAGTTCTTC.

This clone was detected only a few times. The CDR3, as DNA: TGTGCCAGCAGCCGACAGGGGGCATCCTATGGCTACACCTTC. The encoded protein is CASSRQGASYGYTF. This rearrangement joins TRBV5-4 to TRBJ1-2; the match to TRBD1 covers 10 bases. The CDR3 loop spans 14 amino acids. CDR1 is SGHNT and CDR2 is YYREEE in the germline V gene (reference sequence). Trimming cost V 4 bases and J 4 bases; bases outside gene matches: 4.

A few counts support this clone. The chain combines TRBV2 with TRBJ2-3; a weak D match, TRBD2 (6 bases). CDR1 and CDR2 from the germline V gene are SNHLY and FYNNEI. V was clipped by 6 bases and J by 2 bases, with 15 bases between them. This CDR3 is 15 amino acids long. The CDR3 loop reads CASREGGGYTDTQYF. The CDR3, as DNA: TGTGCCAGCAGGGAGGGAGGTGGTTACACAGATACGCAGTATTTT.

A few counts support this clone. This chain uses TRBV7-8 with TRBJ2-2; TRBD1 might be the D (6 bases). This CDR3 spans 16 amino acids. The V gene's germline CDR1 is SGHVS and CDR2 FQNEAQ. The ends were cut back, 3 bases at V and 0 bases at J, with 11 bases in the middle. The CDR3 DNA sequence: TGTGCCAGCAGCTTCGTGGACAGCGCGAACACCGGGGAGCTGTTTTTT. Amino acids: CASSFVDSANTGELFF.

The V gene is TRBV19, the J gene TRBJ1-1, with 8 bases fitting TRBD1. Germline V gene sequence: CDR1 LNHDA, CDR2 SQIVND (reference sequence). This CDR3 spans 15 amino acids. With 6 bases clipped from V and 5 bases from J, the junction kept 11 bases outside the gene matches. The CDR3 loop reads CASSGQGAHMTEAFF. The CDR3 DNA follows: TGTGCCAGTAGCGGGCAGGGGGCGCATATGACTGAAGCTTTCTTT.

This clone has a handful of counts. The chain is built from TRBV6-2 or TRBV6-3 and TRBJ2-3; weak D call: TRBD1 (5 bases). The V end was cut by 0 bases, the J end by 5 bases, with 12 bases between. The CDR3 is 15 amino acids. In germline, CDR1 is MNHEY, CDR2 SVGEGT. The CDR3 protein is CASSYSGQGLDTQYF. In nucleotides, the CDR3 is TGTGCCAGCAGTTACTCGGGTCAGGGTCTAGATACGCAGTATTTT.

The genes are TRBV6-5 and TRBJ1-3; maybe TRBD1 (6 bases). V was cut by 10 bases and J by 2 bases, with 12 bases left in between. The germline V gene has CDR1 MNHEY and CDR2 SVGAGI. This CDR3 spans 13 amino acids. The CDR3 nucleotides are TGTGCCACTCTGGGGGGGCCTGGAAACACCATATATTTT. The encoded protein is CATLGGPGNTIYF.

The V call is TRBV7-8, the J call TRBJ2-3; D is possibly TRBD1 (5 bases). The CDR3 is 17 residues long. Germline CDR1 SGHVS, CDR2 FQNEAQ. V lost 3 bases, J lost 2 bases, and 18 bases lay in between. The CDR3 DNA follows: TGTGCCAGCAGCTTCCCACTTTTGATGGGGCACACAGATACGCAGTATTTT. Its protein product is CASSFPLLMGHTDTQYF.

This sequence joins TRBV5-5 and TRBJ1-1; a weak D match, TRBD1 (5 bases). This CDR3 contains 14 residues. V shed 1 base and J shed 1 base, with 8 bases lying between them. The V gene's germline CDR1 is SGHKS and CDR2 YYEKEE (reference sequence). The CDR3 nucleotides are TGTGCCAGCAGCTTGAGCAGGGCGAACACTGAAGCTTTCTTT. It codes for CASSLSRANTEAFF.

The chain joins TRBV19 to TRBJ1-1, with TRBD1 identical over 7 bases. The CDR3 loop spans 14 amino acids. Per germline, CDR1 LNHDA and CDR2 SQIVND (reference sequence). Losses at the gene ends were 1 base for V and 9 bases for J; bases not matched to a gene: 8. The DNA for the CDR3 is TGTGCCAGTAGTATAGTAACAGGGGCCCCTAAAGCTTTCTTT. It is translated as CASSIVTGAPKAFF.

The rearrangement uses TRBV19 and TRBJ1-1, with 7 bases that match TRBD1. The ends lost 9 bases at V and 4 bases at J; junction bases unmatched: 8. Germline-derived CDR1 and CDR2 are LNHDA and SQIVND (reference sequence). CDR3 length: 13 amino acids. The CDR3 reads CASEQGSGTEAFF. The CDR3 nucleotides read TGTGCCAGCGAACAGGGGTCGGGCACTGAAGCTTTCTTT.

The rearrangement links TRBV5-8 to TRBJ2-5, with D possibly TRBD2 on 5 matching bases. The V gene lost 4 bases and the J gene lost 1 base, with 11 bases spanning the gap. The CDR3 contains 14 residues. CDR1 and CDR2 from the germline V gene are SGHTS and YDEGEE. CDR3 sequence: CASSRGDLQETQYF. In DNA form, the CDR3 reads TGTGCCAGCAGCCGGGGAGACCTCCAAGAGACCCAGTACTTC.

The chain is built from TRBV6-5 and TRBJ1-2, with D possibly being TRBD1 (5 bases). The CDR3 covers 12 residues. V lost 6 bases to trimming and J lost 2 bases, with 7 bases between them. Germline lookup yields CDR1 MNHEY and CDR2 SVGAGI. The CDR3 DNA reads TGTGCCAGCAGCGGACAAAACTATGGCTACACCTTC. Residues: CASSGQNYGYTF.

V usage is TRBV7-2 and J usage is TRBJ2-5, with TRBD2 matching over 11 bases. Germline trimming cut 1 base from V and 3 bases from J; bases unmatched to any gene: 4. CDR1 and CDR2 from the germline V gene are SGHTA and FQGNSA. CDR3 length equals 16 residues. Written as DNA, the CDR3 is TGTGCCAGCAGCTTAGATCTGGGACTAGCGGAAGAGACCCAGTACTTC. This sequence encodes CASSLDLGLAEETQYF.

This clone was counted a few times. The chain links TRBV11-2 to TRBJ2-5, with TRBD1 as a possible D gene (6 bases). V was clipped by 5 bases and J by 2 bases, with 15 bases between them. Germline lookup yields CDR1 SGHAT and CDR2 FQNNGV. The CDR3 sequence is 15 residues long. The CDR3 coding sequence is TGTGCCAGCAGCCGTGGGCAGGGGTTACAAGAGACCCAGTACTTC. Protein product: CASSRGQGLQETQYF.

The chain is built from TRBV6-5 and TRBJ2-3; D may be TRBD2 (6 bases). V lost 6 bases, J lost 4 bases, and 14 bases lay in between. CDR3 length: 14 residues. Per the germline V gene, CDR1 is MNHEY and CDR2 is SVGAGI. CDR3: CASRRDPSADTQYF. DNA of the CDR3: TGTGCCAGCAGGAGAGACCCTAGCGCAGATACGCAGTATTTT.

The V call is TRBV30, the J call TRBJ2-5, with 8 nucleotides matching TRBD2. Germline V lookup: CDR1 GTSNPN, CDR2 SVGIG (reference sequence). The CDR3 spans 12 residues. With 2 bases clipped from V and 6 bases from J, the junction kept 2 bases outside the gene matches. CDR3 sequence (DNA): TGTGCCTGGAGTTCGGGGGGGAAGACCCAGTACTTC. Translated, it gives CAWSSGGKTQYF.

The chain links TRBV20-1 to TRBJ2-1; D is ambiguous. There are 13 residues in the CDR3. Germline CDR1 and CDR2: DFQATT and SNEGSKA (reference sequence). Trimming removed 3 bases from V and 5 bases from J, with 11 bases in between. The CDR3 region is CSASARLNNEQFF. The CDR3 DNA follows: TGCAGTGCTAGTGCGAGACTTAACAATGAGCAGTTCTTC.

This rearrangement joins TRBV10-3 to TRBJ2-5; 7 bases are shared with TRBD1. CDR3 size: 12 residues. CDR1 is ENHRY and CDR2 is SYGVKD in the germline V gene. With 8 bases clipped from V and 5 bases from J, the junction kept 5 bases outside the gene matches. DNA of the CDR3: TGTGCCATCCGACAGGGAGACGAGACCCAGTACTTC. Protein: CAIRQGDETQYF.

This clone was seen more than once but under ten times. The chain carries TRBV12-3 or TRBV12-4 and TRBJ2-7; 11 bases line up with TRBD2. V dropped 7 bases and J dropped 6; count of bases not matched to a gene: 5. The CDR3 has 13 amino acids. In DNA, the CDR3 is TGTGCCAGCACCCCTAGCGGGGGGCGCGAGCAGTACTTC. This gives the protein CASTPSGGREQYF.

The CDR3 is CASSVGRLAGGGDTQYF. As DNA, the CDR3 is TGTGCCAGCAGCGTAGGTAGGCTAGCGGGAGGAGGTGATACGCAGTATTTT. The V gene is TRBV9, the J gene TRBJ2-3; 11 nucleotides agree with TRBD2. This CDR3 comprises 17 residues. Losses at the gene ends were 0 bases for V and 6 bases for J; bases not matched to a gene: 9. Per the germline V gene, CDR1 is SGDLS and CDR2 is YYNGEE.

V gene TRBV27 combines with J gene TRBJ1-5; no definite D call. V was shortened by 8 bases and J by 3 bases, with 8 bases between the two germline ends. The CDR3 is 12 amino acids. CDR1 is MNHEY and CDR2 is SMNVEV in the germline V gene (reference sequence). The CDR3 coding sequence is TGTGCCAGCGGAGGACCCAATCAGCCCCAGCATTTT. Translating it yields CASGGPNQPQHF.

This sequence joins TRBV28 and TRBJ1-2, with a weak D call TRBD1 (6 bases). Germline V lookup: CDR1 MDHEN, CDR2 SYDVKM. V lost 5 bases, J lost 0 bases, and 16 bases lay in between. CDR3 length equals 16 residues. The DNA of the CDR3 is TGTGCCAGCAGTCCGGGACACGCTACTCCTAACTATGGCTACACCTTC. Translated, it gives CASSPGHATPNYGYTF.

The genes are TRBV18 and TRBJ2-1; TRBD2 is a possible D gene (5 bases). The V gene lost 0 bases and the J gene lost 0 bases, with 21 bases spanning the gap. Germline values: CDR1 KGHSH, CDR2 LQKENI. The CDR3 loop spans 20 amino acids. For the CDR3, the DNA is TGTGCCAGCTCACCACCGTTCTGGGAGCAAGATTTGAGCTCCTACAATGAGCAGTTCTTC. Translation gives CASSPPFWEQDLSSYNEQFF. The complete variable domain, with remaining parts taken from reference TRBV18 and TRBJ2-1, reads NAGVMQNPRHLVRRRGQEARLRCSPMKGHSHVYWYRQLPEEGLKFMVYLQKENIIDESGMPKERFSAEFPKEGPSILRIQQVVRGDSAAYFCASSPPFWEQDLSSYNEQFFGPGTRLTVL.

The chain is built from TRBV7-8 and TRBJ1-2; no definite D call. The CDR3 contains 12 residues. Germline-derived CDR1 and CDR2 are SGHVS and FQNEAQ. The germline V and J ends were trimmed by 8 bases and 2 bases, with 9 bases remaining between them. CDR3 region: CASLDTNYGYTF. The CDR3 region has the DNA TGTGCCAGCCTTGACACAAACTATGGCTACACCTTC.

The rearrangement uses TRBV5-1 and TRBJ1-1; 8 nucleotides agree with TRBD1. There are 14 residues in the CDR3. V lost 5 bases, J lost 1 base, and 4 bases stayed unmatched. CDR1 and CDR2 from the germline V gene are SGHRS and YFSETQ. CDR3 residues: CASRIGTGNTEAFF. As DNA, the CDR3 is TGCGCCAGCAGAATTGGGACAGGGAACACTGAAGCTTTCTTT.

The rearrangement links TRBV7-9 to TRBJ2-1, with 11 positions matching TRBD2. Germline loops: CDR1 SEHNR, CDR2 FQNEAQ (reference sequence). The CDR3 length is 15 residues. V lost 3 bases, J lost 7 bases, and 5 bases stayed unmatched. The CDR3 is CASSLTSGKSNEQFF. CDR3 nucleotides: TGTGCCAGCAGCTTGACTAGCGGGAAATCTAATGAGCAGTTCTTC.

A note on this clone: The same CDR3 also results from other DNA sequences found in this sample. This chain joins TRBV15 and TRBJ1-6, with no clear D. V gave up 0 bases and J gave up 0 bases, with 3 bases separating them. Germline V gene lookup returns CDR1 LNHNV and CDR2 YYDKDF (reference sequence). The CDR3 spans 15 residues. CDR3 in amino acids: CATSRDSSYNSPLHF. The CDR3 DNA follows: TGTGCCACCAGCAGAGACAGCTCCTATAATTCACCCCTCCACTTT.

V and J are TRBV5-1 and TRBJ1-3; D is ambiguous. This CDR3 has 14 amino acids. Germline V gene data show CDR1 as SGHRS and CDR2 as YFSETQ. Between the trimmed V and J ends, which lost 0 bases and 2 bases, there was a span of 6 bases. In DNA form, the CDR3 reads TGCGCCAGCAGCTTGGGCGCCCCTGGAAACACCATATATTTT. As protein: CASSLGAPGNTIYF. Full variable domain (rest looked up from reference TRBV5-1 and TRBJ1-3): KAGVTQTPRYLIKTRGQQVTLSCSPISGHRSVSWYQQTPGQGLQFLFEYFSETQRNKGNFPGRFSGRQFSNSRSEMNVSTLELGDSALYLCASSLGAPGNTIYFGEGSWLTVV.

The chain carries TRBV20-1 and TRBJ2-2; 7 bases are shared with TRBD2. J lost 1 base, V lost 3 bases, and 2 bases had no gene match. This CDR3 spans 14 amino acids. The germline CDR1 and CDR2 sequences are DFQATT and SNEGSKA (reference sequence). CDR3 in DNA: TGCAGTGCTAGTTCTAGCGGGAACACCGGGGAGCTGTTTTTT. Translating gives CSASSSGNTGELFF.